This T cell receptor beta chain appears in the sequencing data of a study of blood T cell repertoires in COVID-19. Study as a whole: Material from acute and convalescent COVID-19 was sourced from the United States, Italy and Spain.

The length of the CDR3 is 14 residues. V trimming: 9 bases; J trimming: 6 bases; junction bases outside the gene matches: 11. Germline CDR1 reads SNHLY; CDR2 reads FYNNEI. Per the original data handling: Counts of nucleated cells, estimated from reference gene primer amplification, were obtained. The method was immunoSEQ multiplex PCR; TCRdb's version includes in-frame clones alone and lacks a portion of them. Clonal size and the V and J genes are those of that table, whereas D and trimming came from the DNA. The table includes tens of thousands of clones, roughly 90% detected once. The sequence was obtained from a man over 45 with acute or convalescent COVID-19. The gene calls are TRBV2 and TRBJ2-3; 8 bases agree with TRBD2. The sequencing sample was made of peripheral blood. CDR3 bases: TGTGCCAGTCAGCGGGGGCCCGAAGTGGATACGCAGTATTTT. Protein sequence: CASQRGPEVDTQYF.